This paragraph covers one T cell receptor beta chain sequence. This clonotype was recorded many times. There is no known antigen for this receptor. The input lacks base qualities; no much larger clone sits a single base away. Germline trimming: 4 bases from V, 1 base from J; junction bases outside gene matches: 2. Reading the germline V gene gives CDR1 SGHRS and CDR2 YFSETQ. The CDR3, from cysteine to phenylalanine, totals 14 residues. The DNA shown is the 42-base CDR3, in frame from base 1. Receptors were amplified or captured by 5' RACE. The reads were generated on a NextSeq 500. To correct for sequencing error and PCR bias, the TCR library protocol tagged individual cDNA molecules with unique molecular identifiers. Both TCR alpha and beta chains were sequenced, and tight co-correlation was observed between alpha and beta sequence abundances in each sample. The paper's data handling went like this. Decombinator V4 was used to perform V gene, J gene and CDR3 annotation of TCR sequences. TCRs were defined as expanded if a significant change between any two time points was detected under a Poisson model with p below 0.0001. TCR abundances were normalised to the total number of TCRs sequenced per sample and were expressed as counts per million. MAIT TCRs were defined by TRAV1-2 paired with TRAJ12, TRAJ20 or TRAJ33, and iNKT TCRs by TRAV10 paired with TRAJ18. VDJdb, accessed on 1 November 2021, was searched for TCRs annotated for CMV, EBV and SARS-CoV-2, and TCRs annotated for more than one antigen were excluded. TCRdb cleaned the public reads at Q25 with fastp, built clones with MiXCR and kept in-frame beta chains. A single entry per CDR3 protein holds the most common genes and DNA from its merged rows. TCRdb, not the original authors, processed these V and J calls. This sample has tens of thousands of distinct CDR3 sequences in its table, and 8.5% to 10% of those were observed once. The top ten hold more than 3% of the sample.

The data originate from a study of early T cells in non-severe SARS-CoV-2 infection listed by TCRdb under 2021. For the wider study: Bulk RNA from unsorted whole blood was used for TCR sequencing, so alpha and beta chains could not be paired. Results the study describes overall, beyond this receptor: Matching against VDJdb was skewed toward anti-spike CD8 responses, likely underestimated virus-specific expansions, and missed private and CD4 specificities.

The study was a case-control design nested within a healthcare worker cohort in London, UK, with weekly nasopharyngeal swab PCR tests and blood sampling. Healthcare workers were enrolled in the week of the UK lockdown, from 23 to 31 March 2020, and were followed every week for up to roughly 16 weeks. This sequence originates from an adult who was a healthcare worker with PCR-confirmed SARS-CoV-2 infection or an uninfected control (not recorded which). This chain joins TRBV5-1 to TRBJ2-5; TRBD2 lines up with 9 middle nucleotides. Specimen: whole blood, collected at baseline. The DNA sequence reads TGCGCCAGCAGCGGGGGACTAGCCCAAGAGACCCAGTACTTC. The encoded protein is CASSGGLAQETQYF.